Sequencing of this TCR beta chain was carried out in a study of CD8 T cells in Susac syndrome. The CD8+ and CD4+ T cells were isolated magnetically using a negative isolation approach, whereas the TEMRA cells were enriched by FACS. The CDR3 covers 14 residues. With V trimmed by 3 bases and J by 4 bases, 5 bases remained unmatched. Germline lookup yields CDR1 SGHRS and CDR2 YFSETQ. Random hexamers primed reverse transcription of about 0.45 to 1 ug RNA. TCRdb re-derived calls from the immunoSEQ multiplex PCR reads in MiXCR, one entry per CDR3 protein. In the table there are almost 450,000 distinct CDR3 sequences, around 85% of which are singletons.

The sample consisted of CD8+ T cells from PBMCs. The clonotype originates from a human donor with multiple sclerosis. This sequence joins TRBV5-1 and TRBJ2-5; 8 positions match TRBD1. The CDR3 loop reads CASSSGQGIETQYF. The CDR3 DNA sequence: TGCGCCAGCAGCTCCGGACAGGGTATAGAGACCCAGTACTTC. The full variable domain, in which reference TRBV5-1 and TRBJ2-5 provide the parts outside the CDR3, is KAGVTQTPRYLIKTRGQQVTLSCSPISGHRSVSWYQQTPGQGLQFLFEYFSETQRNKGNFPGRFSGRQFSNSRSEMNVSTLELGDSALYLCASSSGQGIETQYFGPGTRLLVL.